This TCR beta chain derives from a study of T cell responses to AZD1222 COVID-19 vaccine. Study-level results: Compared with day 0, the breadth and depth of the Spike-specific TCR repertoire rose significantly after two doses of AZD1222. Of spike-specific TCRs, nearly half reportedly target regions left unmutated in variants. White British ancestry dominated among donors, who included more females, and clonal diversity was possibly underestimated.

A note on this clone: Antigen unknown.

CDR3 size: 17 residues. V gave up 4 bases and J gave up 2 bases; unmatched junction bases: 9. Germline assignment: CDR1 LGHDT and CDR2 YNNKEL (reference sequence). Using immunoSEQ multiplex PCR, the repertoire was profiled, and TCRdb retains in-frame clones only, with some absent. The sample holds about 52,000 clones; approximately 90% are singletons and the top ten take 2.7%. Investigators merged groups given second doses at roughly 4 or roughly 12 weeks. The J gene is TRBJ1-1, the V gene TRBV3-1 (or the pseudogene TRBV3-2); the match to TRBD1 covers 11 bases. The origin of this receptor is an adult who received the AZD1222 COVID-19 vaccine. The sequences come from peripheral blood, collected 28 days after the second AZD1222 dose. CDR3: CASSPKRDRGVNTEAFF. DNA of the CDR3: TGTGCCAGCAGCCCAAAGCGGGACAGGGGGGTCAACACTGAAGCTTTCTTT.